Below are 23 T cell receptor beta chains sequenced from a single sample in a study of OX40 agonist ivuxolimab in advanced cancers. Produced via immunoSEQ multiplex PCR; TCRdb's table is partial and in-frame only. The repertoire holds 25,000 to 30,000 clones, with approximately 91% as singletons. This specimen consisted of CD4+ or CD8+ T cells sorted from blood, obtained in a trial of the OX40 agonist ivuxolimab. The receptors derive from an adult with an advanced solid tumor such as melanoma, head and neck, liver or kidney cancer.

The V call is TRBV30, the J call TRBJ2-7; the D gene could be TRBD1 or TRBD2 (5 bases each). V lost 0 bases and J lost 6, with 21 bases in between. CDR3 length equals 16 residues. Germline loops: CDR1 GTSNPN, CDR2 SVGIG (reference sequence). CDR3: CAWSVKRGVSGTEQYF. DNA of the CDR3: TGTGCCTGGAGTGTAAAGAGGGGCGTATCGGGCACCGAGCAGTACTTC.

The V call is TRBV13, the J call TRBJ1-5; D is ambiguous. Between the trimmed V and J ends, which lost 0 bases and 4 bases, there was a span of 4 bases. Germline V lookup: CDR1 PRHDT, CDR2 FYEKMQ (reference sequence). This CDR3 has 13 amino acids. CDR3 DNA sequence: TGTGCCAGCAGCTTAGGGCTTAATCAGCCCCAGCATTTT. It is translated as CASSLGLNQPQHF.

The chain couples TRBV19 to TRBJ1-1; tentative D call: TRBD1 (6 bases). Germline CDR1 reads LNHDA; CDR2 reads SQIVND (reference sequence). The CDR3 sequence is 15 residues long. The V and J ends lost 5 bases and 4 bases respectively, with 17 bases between them. The CDR3 sequence: CASSAYDRSGTEAFF. The CDR3 bases are TGTGCCAGTAGTGCATACGACAGGTCAGGCACTGAAGCTTTCTTT.

The chain has TRBV27 and TRBJ1-5; D may be TRBD1 (6 bases). Between the trimmed V and J ends, which lost 6 bases and 7 bases, there was a span of 10 bases. Per germline, CDR1 MNHEY and CDR2 SMNVEV (reference sequence). The CDR3 is made up of 12 amino acids. In nucleotides, the CDR3 is TGTGCCAGCAGCCTGGGGGGCCAGCCCCAGCATTTT. Its translation: CASSLGGQPQHF.

J is TRBJ2-1 and V is TRBV7-9; unclear D gene. CDR3 length: 14 amino acids. From germline, CDR1 is SEHNR and CDR2 FQNEAQ (reference sequence). Trimming shortened V by 3 bases and J by 2 bases, and 8 bases separated the two germline ends. In nucleotides, the CDR3 is TGTGCCAGCAGCTTGGACCGCGCCTACAATGAGCAGTTCTTC. Its protein product is CASSLDRAYNEQFF.

The chain recombines TRBV9 with TRBJ2-3, with TRBD2 matching 8 bases. CDR3 length: 17 amino acids. CDR1 is SGDLS and CDR2 is YYNGEE in the germline V gene. V lost 0 bases, J lost 1 base, and 7 bases stayed unmatched. CDR3 sequence (DNA): TGTGCCAGCAGCGTAGCTCCCGCGACTAGCGGCACAGATACGCAGTATTTT. Protein product: CASSVAPATSGTDTQYF.

This clone was observed a handful of times. J is TRBJ1-1 and V is TRBV6-5, with D perhaps matching TRBD1 (5 bases). Trimming cost V 0 bases and J 1 base, with 9 bases left between them. The CDR3 length is 15 residues. Germline V gene sequence: CDR1 MNHEY, CDR2 SVGAGI. The chain's CDR3 is CASSYSLGPNTEAFF. The CDR3 DNA sequence: TGTGCCAGCAGTTACTCTCTGGGACCGAACACTGAAGCTTTCTTT.

This chain uses TRBV4-1 with TRBJ2-3; 8 bases map to TRBD2. The CDR3 sequence is 17 residues long. V was clipped by 4 bases and J by 4 bases; unmatched bases: 13. CDR1 and CDR2 from the germline V gene are MGHRA and YSYEKL. The CDR3, as DNA: TGCGCCAGCAGCCCACATGACGGGGGGGCCGCGGCAGATACGCAGTATTTT. Translating it yields CASSPHDGGAAADTQYF.

The chain combines TRBV6-1 with TRBJ1-1, with D possibly TRBD1 on 5 matching bases. CDR3 size: 16 residues. CDR1 and CDR2 from the germline V gene are MNHNS and SASEGT. V was cut by 5 bases and J by 1 base, with 17 bases left in between. The CDR3 region has the DNA TGTGCCAGCAGTCAAGGGAGGGGATTTAGGAACACTGAAGCTTTCTTT. It specifies CASSQGRGFRNTEAFF.

This sequence joins TRBV6-5 and TRBJ1-5; maybe TRBD1 (6 bases). Germline V gene data show CDR1 as MNHEY and CDR2 as SVGAGI. CDR3 length equals 13 residues. The germline V and J ends were trimmed by 7 bases and 8 bases, with 15 bases remaining between them. DNA for the CDR3: TGTGCCAGCAATACAGGGCTCGGCGAGCCCCAGCATTTT. This sequence encodes CASNTGLGEPQHF.

The CDR3 region is CASSPGTGHYEQYF. The CDR3 DNA reads as TGTGCCAGCAGCCCCGGGACAGGGCACTACGAGCAGTACTTC. The chain combines TRBV7-3 with TRBJ2-7, with TRBD1 matching 9 bases. Germline CDR1 and CDR2: SGHTA and FQGTGA. CDR3 length equals 14 residues. The trim removed 5 bases at V and 3 bases at J, leaving 5 bases unmatched.

The chain recombines TRBV4-1 with TRBJ2-7; D tentatively fits TRBD1 or TRBD2 (5 bases each). This CDR3 comprises 14 residues. In germline, CDR1 is MGHRA, CDR2 YSYEKL. V was trimmed by 0 bases and J by 5 bases, leaving 11 bases between them. CDR3 loop: CASSQEGVHHEQYF. CDR3 sequence (DNA): TGCGCCAGCAGCCAAGAGGGGGTCCACCACGAGCAGTACTTC.

The rearrangement joins TRBV14 to TRBJ2-1; TRBD1 matches 8 bases. V dropped 4 bases and J dropped 0; count of bases not matched to a gene: 5. Germline V gene data show CDR1 as SGHDN and CDR2 as FVKESK. The length of the CDR3 is 16 residues. The CDR3 nucleotides read TGTGCCAGCAGCCCGACAGGGGCCAGCTCCTACAATGAGCAGTTCTTC. As protein: CASSPTGASSYNEQFF. Drawing the rest from reference TRBV14 and TRBJ2-1, the complete variable domain is EAGVTQFPSHSVIEKGQTVTLRCDPISGHDNLYWYRRVMGKEIKFLLHFVKESKQDESGMPNNRFLAERTGGTYSTLKVQPAELEDSGVYFCASSPTGASSYNEQFFGPGTRLTVL.

The chain has TRBV5-6 and TRBJ2-7; TRBD2 is a possible D gene (6 bases). The CDR3 totals 15 residues. Trimming removed 0 bases from V and 0 bases from J, with 10 bases in between. Germline CDR1 reads SGHDT; CDR2 reads YYEEEE. In nucleotides, the CDR3 is TGTGCCAGCAGCTTGGCCGGGGGAAGCTCCTACGAGCAGTACTTC. This encodes CASSLAGGSSYEQYF. Drawing the rest from reference TRBV5-6 and TRBJ2-7, the complete variable domain is DAGVTQSPTHLIKTRGQQVTLRCSPKSGHDTVSWYQQALGQGPQFIFQYYEEEERQRGNFPDRFSGHQFPNYSSELNVNALLLGDSALYLCASSLAGGSSYEQYFGPGTRLTVT.

The chain combines TRBV7-9 with TRBJ1-4, with D unresolved. The V and J ends lost 5 bases and 2 bases respectively, with 12 bases between them. The CDR3 sequence is 15 residues long. Germline CDR1 SEHNR, CDR2 FQNEAQ (reference sequence). The CDR3 reads CASSISSGTNEKLFF. The CDR3 bases are TGTGCCAGCAGCATCTCGTCTGGGACTAATGAAAAACTGTTTTTT.

Only one count was recorded for this clone. This chain connects TRBV30 to TRBJ1-6, with D uncertain. The CDR3 is made up of 13 amino acids. Germline values: CDR1 GTSNPN, CDR2 SVGIG (reference sequence). Trimming took 0 bases from V and 7 from J, leaving 7 bases between them. CDR3 coding DNA: TGTGCCTGGAGTGTCGGTCTAAATTCACCCCTCCACTTT. Protein: CAWSVGLNSPLHF.

The chain combines TRBV7-9 with TRBJ1-6, with unresolved D. This CDR3 spans 15 amino acids. V lost 5 bases and J 1 base, leaving 9 bases between the germline ends. CDR1 and CDR2 from the germline V gene are SEHNR and FQNEAQ (reference sequence). The CDR3, as DNA: TGTGCCAGCAGCCCCCTGGGGTCCTATAATTCACCCCTCCACTTT. It is translated as CASSPLGSYNSPLHF.

The J gene is TRBJ2-7, the V gene TRBV6-5; the D call may be TRBD1 or TRBD2 (5 bases each). The CDR3 extends over 12 amino acids. V was clipped by 3 bases and J by 5 bases, with 8 bases between them. Germline V CDR1 and CDR2: MNHEY, SVGAGI. As DNA, the CDR3 is TGTGCCAGCAGTTATGAGGGGAACGAGCAGTACTTC. Its protein product is CASSYEGNEQYF.

The chain joins TRBV15 to TRBJ1-5, with TRBD1 matching over 8 bases. The CDR3 runs to 15 residues. The V segment lost 4 bases and the J segment 3 bases; nucleotides outside the gene matches: 5. Germline-derived CDR1 and CDR2 are LNHNV and YYDKDF (reference sequence). CDR3 bases: TGTGCCACCAGCATCGACAGGGGAGACAATCAGCCCCAGCATTTT. This gives the protein CATSIDRGDNQPQHF.

About this clone: Other DNA sequences of this sample code for an identical CDR3. This chain joins TRBV9 and TRBJ2-1; D is unclear. This CDR3 region has 14 residues. CDR1 SGDLS and CDR2 YYNGEE come from the germline V gene. Trimming shortened V by 0 bases and J by 4 bases, and 8 bases separated the two germline ends. The CDR3 is CASSVVDGYNEQFF. The CDR3 DNA reads TGTGCCAGCAGCGTAGTGGACGGTTACAATGAGCAGTTCTTC. Using reference TRBV9 and TRBJ2-1 for the parts outside the CDR3, the full variable domain is DSGVTQTPKHLITATGQRVTLRCSPRSGDLSVYWYQQSLDQGLQFLIQYYNGEERAKGNILERFSAQQFPDLHSELNLSSLELGDSALYFCASSVVDGYNEQFFGPGTRLTVL.

The genes are TRBV10-1 and TRBJ2-5; 7 bases fit TRBD1. J gave up 4 bases and V 1 base, and 12 bases lay outside the gene matches. Germline V CDR1 and CDR2: WNHNN, SYGVQD (reference sequence). The CDR3 runs 17 residues. The CDR3 region is CASSEFARDSRGETQYF. CDR3 coding DNA: TGCGCCAGCAGTGAGTTTGCCCGGGACAGCCGAGGAGAGACCCAGTACTTC.

This rearrangement joins TRBV7-9 to TRBJ1-6; D gene unclear. The CDR3 is made up of 16 amino acids. Germline-derived CDR1 and CDR2 are SEHNR and FQNEAQ (reference sequence). Between the trimmed V and J ends, which lost 5 bases and 0 bases, there was a span of 11 bases. CDR3: CASSLLGSSYNSPLHF. In nucleotides, the CDR3 is TGTGCCAGCAGCCTACTTGGGAGCTCCTATAATTCACCCCTCCACTTT.

The V gene is TRBV7-6, the J gene TRBJ2-1; 8 bases agree with TRBD2. The CDR3 is made up of 15 amino acids. The trim removed 5 bases at V and 8 bases at J, leaving 11 bases unmatched. Looked up from germline, CDR1 is SGHVS and CDR2 is FNYEAQ. The CDR3: CASSIGTRPRDEQFF. The CDR3 nucleotides read TGTGCCAGCAGCATCGGGACTAGACCTAGGGATGAGCAGTTCTTC.